Listed below are T cell receptor beta chains from one sample, sequenced in a study of CD8 T cells in ankylosing spondylitis. Each CDR3 protein gets one entry after TCRdb re-called the 5' RACE reads with MiXCR. The table has some 450,000 distinct CDR3 sequences, 15% to 20% seen once. The sequenced material came from blood, either unsorted or a sorted T cell fraction (not recorded which). All receptors come from a male donor with ankylosing spondylitis. Each CDR3 is given without its conserved first and last residue. The order of the fields is V gene, clone size, CDR3 protein. Size is omitted from some rows. Given values are once, few, many or a class for expanded clones.

TRBV20-1,few,SARDPGPGAYNEQF
TRBV6-1,NA,ASSVWQGAFGNTIY
TRBV20-1,few,SATRGHGDFYGYT
TRBV28,NA,ASSWRNQETQY
TRBV7-6,NA,ASSLDGDEQY
TRBV11-2,NA,ASSLQRSSYEQY
TRBV18,NA,ASPANSYEQY
TRBV30,NA,AWSVKNEQF
TRBV7-2,many,ASSQTGKRGHNEQF
TRBV7-6,NA,ASSDRKTGNIQY
TRBV3-1,NA,ASSRQLGEQF
TRBV20-1,NA,SADGGQPHGYGYT
TRBV20-1,NA,SAREETYEQY
TRBV3-1,NA,ASSQGSNQRGTQY
TRBV28,NA,ASSRGLQKSKLF
TRBV24-1,few,ATRGQGNTEAF
TRBV5-1,NA,ASSLGHSGSSYEQY
TRBV20-1,NA,SARAGQGARSPLH
TRBV2,NA,ASSERGEQY
TRBV5-1,few,ASSWGATGGNEQF
TRBV7-9,few,ASSLASQSYEQY
TRBV20-1,few,SARGGSLTGELF
TRBV7-3,few,ASSLLGTGSNEQF
TRBV15,few,ATRDKGGFNEQY
TRBV10-3,NA,AISDAGGAIYEQY
TRBV5-1,NA,ASSPNPDTRGPDTQY
TRBV29-1,many,SVKRDQETQY
TRBV11-2,NA,ASSLGQGNGWLY
TRBV29-1,many,SVDPPGGVETQY
TRBV12-3/TRBV12-4,few,ASRRGMNTEAF
TRBV20-1,many,SARDAREGTEAF
TRBV20-1,few,SAARGGGHEAF
TRBV4-2,NA,ASSQERSGNSYEQY
TRBV5-6,many,ASSLVEKMNTEAF
TRBV9,NA,ASSVAGGSGTGELF
TRBV20-1,NA,SATPSGAYEQY
TRBV12-3/TRBV12-4,many,ASSPGTGGLNQPQH
TRBV6-5,NA,ASSYSTRVPYEQY
TRBV20-1,few,SAILPLGLASAYEQY
TRBV7-2,NA,ASSRATGVGELF
TRBV28,few,ASRLTGTPSYEQY
TRBV2,NA,ASTKSGTRGANVLT
TRBV28,few,ASSSPGAASYEQY
TRBV21-1,few,ASKFGRWGAVGETQY
TRBV7-2,once,ASSAVRGPGDEQF